Following are 8 T cell receptor delta chains from one sample sequenced in a study of Vδ1+ human thymocytes. Their antigen targets remain unknown. Study-level findings and limits: Thymic TRG and TRD repertoires appeared highly polyclonal, with Gaussian CDR3 length distributions.

The template was reverse-transcribed extracted RNA. CDR3 amplicons came from multiplex PCR with pooled V-gene forward and constant-region reverse primers. TCRdb ran CATT on the multiplex PCR reads. The table lists roughly 55,000 delta-chain clones, 15% of them singletons. Sequencing was performed on Vdelta1+ gamma-delta thymocytes from the thymus. As for subset: FACS-sorted CD3+ TCRalphabeta- TCRVdelta1+ TCRVdelta2- thymocytes. The receptors stem from a boy in the first two years of life who had congenital heart surgery.

There are a few counts of this clone. The V call is TRDV1, the J call TRDJ1; TRDD3 matches at 10 bases. V trimming: 4 bases; J trimming: 3 bases; junction bases outside the gene matches: 14. This CDR3 spans 18 amino acids. Germline CDR1 and CDR2: TSWWSYY and QGS. The CDR3 DNA reads TGTGCTCTTGGGGCAGCCTCGACAGGGGGATACGGAGCCGATAAACTCATCTTT. Its protein product is CALGAASTGGYGADKLIF.

The chain is built from TRDV1 and TRDJ1, with 8 bases lining up with TRDD2. This CDR3 has 20 residues. Germline assignment: CDR1 TSWWSYY and CDR2 QGS. V dropped 0 bases and J dropped 0; count of bases not matched to a gene: 15. The CDR3 DNA reads as TGTGCTCTTGGGGAACTACCACTTCCTACCCGGGGGAAACACACCGATAAACTCATCTTT. Residues: CALGELPLPTRGKHTDKLIF.

The V gene is TRDV1, the J gene TRDJ1; 10 nucleotides match TRDD3. There are 19 residues in the CDR3. Germline assignment: CDR1 TSWWSYY and CDR2 QGS. With 2 bases clipped from V and 1 base from J, the junction kept 13 bases outside the gene matches. CDR3 nucleotides: TGTGCTCTTGGGGAAGGGGGTTCCGGACTGGGGGATTCCACCGATAAACTCATCTTT. Its protein product is CALGEGGSGLGDSTDKLIF.

This clone was seen only a few times. This chain connects TRDV1 to TRDJ1, with a weak D call TRDD2 (5 bases). The CDR3 has 21 amino acids. Trimming cost V 5 bases and J 0 bases, with 31 bases left between them. CDR1 and CDR2 (germline): TSWWSYY, QGS. For the CDR3, the DNA is TGTGCTCTTGGGCTTCGGCCCCTACGTTCTCCCTTAAGCGGGTACACCGATAAACTCATCTTT. This encodes CALGLRPLRSPLSGYTDKLIF.

The chain uses TRDV1 and TRDJ1, with 7 bases lining up with TRDD3. The CDR3 runs 20 residues. Per the germline V gene, CDR1 is TSWWSYY and CDR2 is QGS. J lost 1 base, V lost 3 bases, and 20 bases had no gene match. CDR3 region: CALGDDRFSRRGGSTDKLIF. The CDR3 coding sequence is TGTGCTCTTGGGGACGACCGTTTCTCCCGGAGGGGGGGATCCACCGATAAACTCATCTTT.

The chain links TRDV1 to TRDJ1; 13 bases match TRDD3. CDR3 length: 20 amino acids. With 0 bases clipped from V and 3 bases from J, the junction kept 13 bases outside the gene matches. Per the germline V gene, CDR1 is TSWWSYY and CDR2 is QGS. The CDR3 coding sequence is TGTGCTCTTGGGGAACTTCCGGTTACTGGGGGATACGTTAAGTCCGATAAACTCATCTTT. Encoded protein: CALGELPVTGGYVKSDKLIF.

This clone was seen only a few times. This chain links TRDV1 with TRDJ1; 7 bases match TRDD3. The CDR3 loop spans 22 amino acids. Per germline, CDR1 TSWWSYY and CDR2 QGS. The V segment lost 2 bases and the J segment 2 bases; nucleotides outside the gene matches: 26. The CDR3 loop reads CALGEYRGGIVPGYILTDKLIF. In DNA, the CDR3 is TGTGCTCTTGGGGAATACCGTGGGGGAATTGTCCCTGGATACATTCTGACCGATAAACTCATCTTT.

The V call is TRDV1, the J call TRDJ1; 7 nucleotides line up with TRDD3. The V and J ends lost 5 bases and 1 base, in that order; junction bases with no gene match: 19. CDR1 is TSWWSYY and CDR2 is QGS in the germline V gene. This CDR3 comprises 19 residues. CDR3 DNA sequence: TGTGCTCTTGGGTCCTCCCTGGGTATCTGGGGGGGTACCACCGATAAACTCATCTTT. Amino acid sequence: CALGSSLGIWGGTTDKLIF.